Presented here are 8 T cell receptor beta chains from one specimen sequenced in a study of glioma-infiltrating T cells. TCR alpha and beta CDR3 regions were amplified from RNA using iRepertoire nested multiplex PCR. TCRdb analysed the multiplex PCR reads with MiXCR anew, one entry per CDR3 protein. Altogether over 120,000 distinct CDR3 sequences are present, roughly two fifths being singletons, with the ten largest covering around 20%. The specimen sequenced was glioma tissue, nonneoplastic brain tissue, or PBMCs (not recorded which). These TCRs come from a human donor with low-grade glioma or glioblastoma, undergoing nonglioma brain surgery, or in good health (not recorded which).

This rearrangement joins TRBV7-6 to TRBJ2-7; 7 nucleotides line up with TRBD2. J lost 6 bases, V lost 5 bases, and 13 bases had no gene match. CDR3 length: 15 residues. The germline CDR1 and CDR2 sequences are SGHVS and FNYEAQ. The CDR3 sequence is CASSPSGLEGIEQYF. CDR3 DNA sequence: TGTGCCAGCAGCCCGTCCGGACTAGAGGGCATCGAGCAGTACTTC.

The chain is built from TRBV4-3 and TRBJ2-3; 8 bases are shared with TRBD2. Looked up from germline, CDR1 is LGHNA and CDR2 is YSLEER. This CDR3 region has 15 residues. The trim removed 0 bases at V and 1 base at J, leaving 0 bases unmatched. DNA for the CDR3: TGCGCCAGCAGCCAAGAAGCGGGGGGCACAGATACGCAGTATTTT. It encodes CASSQEAGGTDTQYF.

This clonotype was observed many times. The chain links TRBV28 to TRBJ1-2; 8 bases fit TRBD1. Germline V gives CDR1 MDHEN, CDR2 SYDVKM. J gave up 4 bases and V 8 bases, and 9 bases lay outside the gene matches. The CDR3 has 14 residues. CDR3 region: CASLTDREPYGYTF. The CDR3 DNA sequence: TGTGCCAGCCTAACGGACAGGGAGCCCTATGGCTACACCTTC.

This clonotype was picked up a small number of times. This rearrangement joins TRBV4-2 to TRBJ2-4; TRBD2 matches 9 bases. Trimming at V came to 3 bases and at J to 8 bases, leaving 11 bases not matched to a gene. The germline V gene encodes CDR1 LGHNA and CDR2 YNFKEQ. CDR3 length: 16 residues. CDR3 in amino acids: CASSHYKAGGSDIQYF. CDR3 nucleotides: TGTGCCAGCAGCCATTACAAAGCGGGAGGCTCGGACATTCAGTACTTC.

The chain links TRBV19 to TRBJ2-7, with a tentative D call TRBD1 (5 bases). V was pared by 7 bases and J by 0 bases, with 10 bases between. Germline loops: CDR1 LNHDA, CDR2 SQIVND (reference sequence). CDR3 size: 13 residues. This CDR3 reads CASNARDSYEQYF. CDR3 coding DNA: TGTGCCAGTAATGCCAGGGACTCCTACGAGCAGTACTTC.

This CDR3 is CASSLHNTNQPQHF. CDR3 nucleotide sequence: TGTGCCAGCAGTTTACACAACACAAATCAGCCCCAGCATTTT. The chain recombines TRBV27 with TRBJ1-5, with D unclear. V was trimmed by 2 bases and J by 4 bases, leaving 9 bases between them. Looked up from germline, CDR1 is MNHEY and CDR2 is SMNVEV (reference sequence). The length of the CDR3 is 14 residues.

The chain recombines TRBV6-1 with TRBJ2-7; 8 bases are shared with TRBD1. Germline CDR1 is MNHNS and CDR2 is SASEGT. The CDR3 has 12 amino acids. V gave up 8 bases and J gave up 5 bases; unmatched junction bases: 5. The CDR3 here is CASDPGGNEQYF. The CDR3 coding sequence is TGTGCCAGCGATCCAGGGGGCAACGAGCAGTACTTC.

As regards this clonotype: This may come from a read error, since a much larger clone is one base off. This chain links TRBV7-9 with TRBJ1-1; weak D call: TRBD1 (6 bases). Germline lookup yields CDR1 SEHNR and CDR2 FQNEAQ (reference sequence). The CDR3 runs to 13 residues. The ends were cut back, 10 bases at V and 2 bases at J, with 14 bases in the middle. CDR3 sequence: CAIRRGINTEAFF. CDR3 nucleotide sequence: TGTGCCATCCGCAGGGGTATCAACACTGAAGCTTTCTTT.